This T cell receptor (beta chain) was profiled in a study of identical twins' blood T cells. General observations from the study: Top TCRbeta clonotypes were shared more with twin than unrelated donors.

TCRdb redid the calling of the 5' RACE reads with MiXCR, one entry per CDR3 protein. The repertoire has a few hundred thousand distinct CDR3 sequences, 25% to 35% of them found once; the top ten carry about 6%. The CDR3 is made up of 15 amino acids. The V and J ends lost 5 bases and 4 bases, in that order; junction bases with no gene match: 8. Germline V gene sequence: CDR1 LNHDA, CDR2 SQIVND (reference sequence). This clonotype was seen a few times. Its cognate antigen is unknown. The TCR comes from a woman aged 18-55 years in good health. Sequencing used PBMCs. The chain couples TRBV19 to TRBJ1-1, with TRBD1 matching 9 bases. The CDR3, as DNA: TGTGCCAGTAGTCTTTTCGCGACAGGGGGCACTGAAGCTTTCTTT. Translation gives CASSLFATGGTEAFF.